Listed below are T cell receptor beta chains from one sample, sequenced in a study of response to subunit inactivated influenza vaccine. TCRdb reprocessed the RT-PCR reads with MiXCR, giving one entry per CDR3 protein. Among around 250,000 distinct CDR3 sequences, 10% to 15% were seen once, and the ten largest hold roughly 7.7%. The sample consisted of non-naive T cells sorted from PBMCs, taken around two weeks before vaccination. All receptors derive from a man aged 45-65 years who received an inactivated influenza vaccine. Both conserved end residues are part of each CDR3. D genes are given only for firm matches. Only some rows state a clone size, as once, few, many or a class for expanded clones.

CDR3 protein	CDR3 DNA	clone size	D gene	V gene	J gene
CASSSWGVSTDTQYF	TGTGCCAGCAGCTCTTGGGGTGTCAGCACAGATACGCAGTATTTT	.	.	TRBV5-5	TRBJ2-3
CASTTTGGGPTGTQYF	TGTGCCAGCACGACTACAGGGGGAGGACCTACGGGGACCCAGTACTTC	.	TRBD1	TRBV28	TRBJ2-5
CASSLGSGGIDRPYEQYF	TGTGCCAGCAGCTTAGGAAGTGGCGGGATAGACCGTCCCTACGAGCAGTACTTC	.	.	TRBV11-1	TRBJ2-7
CASSGPGGQFF	TGTGCCAGCAGTGGCCCCGGTGGGCAGTTCTTC	many	.	TRBV3-1	TRBJ2-1
CASSLGQGRGYTF	TGTGCCAGCAGCCTGGGACAGGGTCGTGGCTACACCTTC	few	TRBD1	TRBV7-2	TRBJ1-2
CASSLGQTKNIQYF	TGTGCCAGCAGCTTGGGACAGACCAAAAACATTCAGTACTTC	.	TRBD1	TRBV7-2	TRBJ2-4
CASSPPADYYEQYF	TGTGCCAGCAGCCCCCCCGCAGACTACTACGAGCAGTACTTC	few	.	TRBV3-1	TRBJ2-7
CASSQTNRPSYEQYF	TGTGCCAGCAGCCAAACAAACAGGCCCTCCTACGAGCAGTACTTC	.	.	TRBV3-1	TRBJ2-7
CASSPGGLREKLFF	TGCGCCAGCAGCCCCGGGGGTTTGAGGGAAAAACTGTTTTTT	few	.	TRBV5-1	TRBJ1-4
CRTRGVGTDTQYF	TGCAGGACCCGGGGCGTCGGCACAGATACGCAGTATTTT	.	.	TRBV20-1	TRBJ2-3
CASSALAGTYNEQFF	TGTGCCAGTAGCGCGTTGGCGGGCACCTACAATGAGCAGTTCTTC	many	.	TRBV19	TRBJ2-1
CASSWAGTGRNQPQHF	TGTGCCAGCAGTTGGGCAGGGACAGGGAGGAATCAGCCCCAGCATTTT	.	TRBD1	TRBV6-2/TRBV6-3	TRBJ1-5
CSAPDATTYEQYF	TGCAGTGCTCCCGATGCGACAACCTACGAGCAGTACTTC	few	.	TRBV20-1	TRBJ2-7
CSARASGQTTYEQYF	TGCAGTGCTAGAGCCTCGGGACAGACAACCTACGAGCAGTACTTC	few	TRBD1	TRBV20-1	TRBJ2-7
CASSQVFPEAFF	TGTGCCAGCAGCCAAGTTTTCCCTGAAGCTTTCTTT	many	.	TRBV7-2	TRBJ1-1
CASRRQGSSYNEQFF	TGTGCCAGCAGAAGACAGGGCAGCTCCTACAATGAGCAGTTCTTC	.	TRBD1	TRBV6-2/TRBV6-3	TRBJ2-1
CASSLQGARTDTQYF	TGTGCCAGCAGTCTTCAGGGGGCGCGCACAGATACGCAGTATTTT	many	TRBD1	TRBV2	TRBJ2-3
CASSSHSLPNEQFF	TGTGCCAGCAGCTCCCATTCCCTGCCCAATGAGCAGTTCTTC	.	.	TRBV7-9	TRBJ2-1
CASTLAGGNTQYF	TGTGCCAGCACCTTGGCGGGGGGAAATACGCAGTATTTT	many	TRBD2	TRBV7-8	TRBJ2-3
CASIPDGVDEAFF	TGCGCCAGCATCCCGGACGGGGTTGATGAAGCTTTCTTT	many	.	TRBV5-1	TRBJ1-1
CASSETGIVTLGYTF	TGTGCCAGCAGCGAGACCGGGATAGTCACATTAGGCTACACCTTC	few	.	TRBV14	TRBJ1-2
CASSLGQGGAGELFF	TGTGCCAGCAGCTTGGGGCAGGGAGGCGCCGGGGAGCTGTTTTTT	.	.	TRBV5-5	TRBJ2-2
CAWARQAGGYTF	TGTGCCTGGGCCCGACAGGCTGGGGGCTACACCTTC	few	.	TRBV30	TRBJ1-2
CASSPQSGGYSYEQYF	TGTGCCAGCTCACCTCAAAGTGGGGGGTACTCCTACGAGCAGTACTTC	.	.	TRBV18	TRBJ2-7
CSTRTVDNEQFF	TGCAGCACCCGGACAGTAGACAATGAGCAGTTCTTC	few	.	TRBV29-1	TRBJ2-1
CSARGGQGAEETQYF	TGCAGTGCTAGAGGGGGACAGGGGGCGGAGGAGACCCAGTACTTC	many	TRBD1	TRBV20-1	TRBJ2-5